These 4 T cell receptor beta chains share one sample of origin, sequenced in a study of cytomegalovirus exposure and HLA in healthy donors. In the PCR, 60 Vbeta and 13 Jbeta primers were used. TCRdb keeps only in-frame clones here, not all; method: immunoSEQ multiplex PCR. Here the sample spans just under 250,000 clones, around 76% being singletons. Material for sequencing was PBMCs. These receptors all stem from a woman between 35 and 50 years old in good health and CMV-seropositive.

The chain couples TRBV10-3 to TRBJ1-1; tentative D call: TRBD1 (6 bases). The CDR3 length is 11 residues. V was trimmed by 11 bases and J by 5 bases, leaving 12 bases between them. The germline V gene has CDR1 ENHRY and CDR2 SYGVKD. This CDR3 is CASKRGTEAFF. In DNA form, the CDR3 reads TGTGCCTCAAAAAGGGGGACTGAAGCTTTCTTT.

The rearrangement uses TRBV18 and TRBJ2-1; 7 nucleotides match TRBD2. V shed 3 bases, J shed 3 bases, and the junction held 8 bases outside the gene matches. CDR3 length: 16 residues. Germline V gene data show CDR1 as KGHSH and CDR2 as LQKENI. The CDR3 coding sequence is TGTGCCAGCTCACCGGGAGTGGGGGGGTACTACAATGAGCAGTTCTTC. Its protein product is CASSPGVGGYYNEQFF.

V and J are TRBV30 and TRBJ2-5; D is undetermined. CDR1 and CDR2 from the germline V gene are GTSNPN and SVGIG (reference sequence). V lost 0 bases and J 7 bases, leaving 12 bases between the germline ends. The CDR3 totals 13 residues. CDR3 DNA: TGTGCCTGGAGTGTCACCGGTACTGGGACCCAGTACTTC. This sequence encodes CAWSVTGTGTQYF.

The chain carries TRBV15 and TRBJ2-5; TRBD1 is a possible D gene (5 bases). This CDR3 is 13 amino acids long. Trimming removed 1 base at V and 5 bases at J, with 8 bases between. Germline CDR1 reads LNHNV; CDR2 reads YYDKDF (reference sequence). The CDR3 sequence: CATSRGGWETQYF. In DNA, the CDR3 is TGTGCCACCAGCAGAGGGGGCTGGGAGACCCAGTACTTC.